This note documents a single TCR beta chain sequence. The antigen remains unidentified. Antigen-specific CD4+ T cell clonotypes were called by their expansion after viral peptide-pool culture in ViraFEST. With more than 9 days of culture completed, CD4+ T cells were isolated. The person acquired a PCR-confirmed SARS-CoV-2 infection between March and December 2020. Wells each received around 2.1 million PBMC, cultured with around 9.6 IU/ml IL-2 and about 10 ug/ml peptides. At days 3 and 7, half of the medium was exchanged for IL-2 medium. Clones were read by immunoSEQ multiplex PCR, and TCRdb kept only the in-frame ones, dropping some. This table holds some 24,000 clones, roughly four fifths found once. This specimen belongs to a study of vaccination effects on CD4 cells after COVID-19. About the research overall: Samples were given by two convalescent patients 16 days and one week before vaccination. Study outcomes and limitations: Long after vaccination, the clones induced by infection and by vaccine shrank markedly in size.

V lost 0 bases, J lost 0 bases, and 9 bases lay in between. The CDR3 contains 15 residues. Germline CDR1 SGDLS, CDR2 YYNGEE. Sequenced here: CD4+ T cells from PBMCs cultured with SARS-CoV-2 spike peptides, sampled before COVID-19 vaccination. The sequence came from a human donor who had a prior SARS-CoV-2 infection. The gene calls are TRBV9 and TRBJ1-2; D not resolved. The CDR3 region is CASSVGGIANYGYTF. In nucleotides, the CDR3 is TGTGCCAGCAGCGTAGGTGGGATTGCTAACTATGGCTACACCTTC.